The rows below give T cell receptor beta chains drawn from one sample of a study of T cells in Graves' hyperthyroidism and ophthalmopathy. A single record per CDR3 protein comes from TCRdb applying MiXCR to the multiplex PCR reads. The sample shows about 350,000 distinct CDR3 sequences, about a sixth of them seen only once. Input material: blood. The source is a woman in her twenties or thirties with Graves' hyperthyroidism that later progressed to Graves' ophthalmopathy. Each CDR3 is given with its conserved first and last residue. The D gene is left open where the match is weak. Not all rows give a size; the values are once, few, many and, for expanded clones, a class.

j_gene	abundance	v_gene	d_gene	CDR3aa	CDR3nt
TRBJ2-5	few	TRBV7-9	.	CASSFGSGRIETQYF	TGTGCCAGCAGCTTTGGGTCTGGGAGAATAGAGACCCAGTACTTC
TRBJ2-5	.	TRBV20-1	TRBD1	CSAREILNRGRWETQYF	TGCAGTGCTAGAGAGATACTAAACAGGGGGCGCTGGGAGACCCAGTACTTC
TRBJ2-1	few	TRBV6-1	.	CASSDGGRSYNEQFF	TGTGCCAGCAGTGACGGGGGCAGGTCCTACAATGAGCAGTTCTTC
TRBJ1-2	.	TRBV12-3/TRBV12-4	.	CASSLGFLGGGGYTF	TGTGCCAGCAGTTTAGGATTTTTAGGGGGGGGGGGCTACACCTTC
TRBJ2-7	many	TRBV11-2	.	CASSLALGGDYEQYF	TGTGCCAGCAGCTTAGCATTGGGGGGCGACTACGAGCAGTACTTC
TRBJ1-4	.	TRBV6-5	.	CASSYGDANEKLFF	TGTGCCAGCAGTTACGGGGACGCTAATGAAAAACTGTTTTTT
TRBJ2-3	few	TRBV18	TRBD2	CASSPPGLAHPDTQYF	TGTGCCAGCTCACCCCCGGGACTAGCTCATCCAGATACGCAGTATTTT
TRBJ2-2	many	TRBV27	TRBD2	CASSTIGGGTTYTGELFF	TGTGCCAGCAGTACTATAGGCGGGGGGACTACCTACACCGGGGAGCTGTTTTTT
TRBJ2-3	.	TRBV11-3	.	CASSSLRTDAQYF	TGTGCCAGCAGCAGCCTTCGGACAGATGCGCAGTATTTT
TRBJ1-1	many	TRBV2	.	CASSPRTETEAFF	TGTGCCAGCAGCCCCCGAACAGAGACTGAAGCTTTCTTT
TRBJ2-7	many	TRBV15	.	CATSRDRSYEQYF	TGTGCCACCAGCAGAGACAGATCCTACGAGCAGTACTTC
TRBJ1-6	.	TRBV19	.	CASRKGNSPLHF	TGTGCCAGCAGGAAGGGAAATTCACCCCTCCACTTT
TRBJ2-7	many	TRBV20-1	TRBD2	CSAYVSGMLYEQYF	TGCAGTGCTTACGTTAGCGGGATGCTCTACGAGCAGTACTTC
TRBJ1-5	many	TRBV9	TRBD1	CASSVGQGEWPQHF	TGTGCCAGCAGCGTCGGACAGGGGGAATGGCCCCAGCATTTT
TRBJ2-1	many	TRBV24-1	.	CATSPGDLSSYNEQFF	TGTGCCACCAGTCCAGGGGATTTAAGCTCCTACAATGAGCAGTTCTTC
TRBJ2-2	few	TRBV5-1	TRBD1	CAKAQGRGGELFF	TGCGCCAAAGCACAGGGGAGAGGAGGGGAGCTGTTTTTT
TRBJ2-1	few	TRBV27	TRBD2	CASRPSGGNNEQFF	TGTGCCAGCAGACCCTCCGGGGGGAACAATGAGCAGTTCTTC
TRBJ1-1	many	TRBV5-5	.	CASSTFPPRGGVRYTEAFF	TGTGCCAGCAGCACATTCCCCCCACGGGGAGGGGTTAGGTACACTGAAGCTTTCTTT
TRBJ2-2	few	TRBV10-3	TRBD2	CAISIAGNTGELFF	TGTGCCATCAGTATAGCGGGGAACACCGGGGAGCTGTTTTTT
TRBJ1-6	few	TRBV28	TRBD1	CASSLRDRGYSPLHF	TGTGCCAGCAGTCTCCGGGACAGGGGTTATTCACCCCTCCACTTT
TRBJ2-1	many	TRBV6-1	TRBD2	CASSELAGGNEQFF	TGTGCCAGCAGTGAACTAGCGGGGGGCAATGAGCAGTTCTTC
TRBJ2-3	.	TRBV28	TRBD2	CASSRLAGGVGTDTQYF	TGTGCCAGCAGTCGACTAGCGGGGGGGGTAGGCACAGATACGCAGTATTTT
TRBJ2-1	many	TRBV11-2	.	CASSLASGLNEQFF	TGTGCCAGCAGCTTAGCTTCGGGGTTGAATGAGCAGTTCTTC
TRBJ2-1	few	TRBV3-1	.	CASSQEWGGNNEQFF	TGTGCCAGCAGCCAAGAATGGGGCGGTAACAATGAGCAGTTCTTC
TRBJ2-1	many	TRBV2	TRBD2	CAGTSGGTYEQFF	TGTGCCGGGACTAGCGGGGGGACCTATGAGCAGTTCTTC
TRBJ2-7	.	TRBV5-1	TRBD1	CASSGNRGPNYEQYF	TGCGCCAGCAGCGGGAACAGGGGGCCAAATTACGAGCAGTACTTC
TRBJ2-7	once	TRBV30	.	CARNPAVADSSYEQYF	TGTGCCCGGAACCCTGCGGTAGCGGATAGCTCCTACGAGCAGTACTTC
TRBJ1-5	many	TRBV2	.	CASNRGNQPQHF	TGTGCCAGCAACCGGGGCAATCAGCCCCAGCATTTT
TRBJ2-7	many	TRBV2	TRBD1	CANKRDRAIYEQYF	TGTGCCAACAAGAGAGACAGGGCCATCTACGAGCAGTACTTC
TRBJ1-4	few	TRBV5-1	.	CASSLRTMATNEKLFF	TGCGCCAGCAGCTTGAGGACAATGGCAACTAATGAAAAACTGTTTTTT